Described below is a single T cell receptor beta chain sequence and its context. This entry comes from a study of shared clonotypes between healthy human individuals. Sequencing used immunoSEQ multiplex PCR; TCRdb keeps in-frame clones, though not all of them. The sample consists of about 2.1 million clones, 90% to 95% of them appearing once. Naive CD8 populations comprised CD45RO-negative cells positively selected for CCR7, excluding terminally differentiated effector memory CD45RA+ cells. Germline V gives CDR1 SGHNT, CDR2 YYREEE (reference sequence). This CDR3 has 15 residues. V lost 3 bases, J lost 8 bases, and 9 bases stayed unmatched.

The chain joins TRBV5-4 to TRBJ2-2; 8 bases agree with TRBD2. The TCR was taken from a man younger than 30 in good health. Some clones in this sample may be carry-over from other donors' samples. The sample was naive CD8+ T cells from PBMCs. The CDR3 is CASSWKRELAGELFF. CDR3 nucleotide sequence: TGTGCCAGCAGCTGGAAGCGGGAGTTAGCGGGGGAGCTGTTTTTT. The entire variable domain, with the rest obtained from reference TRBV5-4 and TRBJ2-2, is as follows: ETGVTQSPTHLIKTRGQQVTLRCSSQSGHNTVSWYQQALGQGPQFIFQYYREEENGRGNFPPRFSGLQFPNYSSELNVNALELDDSALYLCASSWKRELAGELFFGEGSRLTVL.